A selection of T cell receptor delta chains follows, all from one sample in a study of gamma-delta chains in newborns, infants, children. TCRdb re-called the reads with CATT. This table has approximately 12,000 delta-chain clones, approximately 9.7% appearing once. The sequencing sample was made of blood. These receptors all stem from a child who was a newborn, infant or young child, either healthy, febrile or measles-vaccinated (not recorded which). Each CDR3 is given with its conserved first and last residue. The D gene is left open where the match is weak. Rows give clone size only sometimes, using once, few, many, or a class for an expanded clone.

cdr3_nt: TGTGCCTGTGACGCCTTAACGAGCTCCTGGGACACCCGACAGATGTTTTTC
cdr3_aa: CACDALTSSWDTRQMFF
j_call: TRDJ3
v_call: TRDV2
d_call: NA
clone_size: few

cdr3_nt: TGTGCCTGTGACGTACTGGGGGCTTACGATAAACTCATCTTT
cdr3_aa: CACDVLGAYDKLIF
j_call: TRDJ1
v_call: TRDV2
d_call: TRDD3
clone_size: few

cdr3_nt: TGTGCCTGTGACCCAGTACGGGACCGCGATAAACTCATCTTT
cdr3_aa: CACDPVRDRDKLIF
j_call: TRDJ1
v_call: TRDV2
d_call: NA
clone_size: few

cdr3_nt: TGTGCCTGTGACACTGGGGGATACTCGGCCTGGGACACCCGACAGATGTTTTTC
cdr3_aa: CACDTGGYSAWDTRQMFF
j_call: TRDJ3
v_call: TRDV2
d_call: TRDD3
clone_size: few

cdr3_nt: TGTGCCTGTGACACCGTAAAGTCTGGGGGCACCTCTGAGACCGATAAACTCATCTTT
cdr3_aa: CACDTVKSGGTSETDKLIF
j_call: TRDJ1
v_call: TRDV2
d_call: TRDD3
clone_size: few

cdr3_nt: TGTGCCTGTGACACCTTAACTGGGGGATCCGAAACGTACACCGATAAACTCATCTTT
cdr3_aa: CACDTLTGGSETYTDKLIF
j_call: TRDJ1
v_call: TRDV2
d_call: TRDD3
clone_size: few

cdr3_nt: TGTGCCTGTGACACCGTATCCCGGGGGGAAACCGATAAACTCATCTTT
cdr3_aa: CACDTVSRGETDKLIF
j_call: TRDJ1
v_call: TRDV2
d_call: NA
clone_size: few

cdr3_nt: TGTGCCTGTGACACCCTGGGGGTTAACACCGATAAACTCATCTTT
cdr3_aa: CACDTLGVNTDKLIF
j_call: TRDJ1
v_call: TRDV2
d_call: TRDD3
clone_size: few

cdr3_nt: TGTGCCTGTGATGGACTGGGGGATAAGGCCGATAAACTCATCTTT
cdr3_aa: CACDGLGDKADKLIF
j_call: TRDJ1
v_call: TRDV2
d_call: TRDD3
clone_size: NA

cdr3_nt: TGTGCCTGTGACACCGTTCTGGGGAGCTCCTGGGACACCCGACAGATGTTTTTC
cdr3_aa: CACDTVLGSSWDTRQMFF
j_call: TRDJ3
v_call: TRDV2
d_call: NA
clone_size: NA

cdr3_nt: TGTGCACTTGCCCCCCGGACTGGGGGATACCCCACCACCGATAAACTCATCTTT
cdr3_aa: CALAPRTGGYPTTDKLIF
j_call: TRDJ1
v_call: TRAV29/DV5
d_call: TRDD3
clone_size: few

cdr3_nt: TGTGCCTGTGACACCGTTATGGCTAGCGATAAACTCATCTTT
cdr3_aa: CACDTVMASDKLIF
j_call: TRDJ1
v_call: TRDV2
d_call: NA
clone_size: NA

cdr3_nt: TGTGCCTGTGACTCCCTTGGTGGGGAGCTAAAACTCATCTTT
cdr3_aa: CACDSLGGELKLIF
j_call: TRDJ1
v_call: TRDV2
d_call: NA
clone_size: few

cdr3_nt: TGTGCCTGTGCCGCACTGGGGGAATACACCGATAAACTCATCTTT
cdr3_aa: CACAALGEYTDKLIF
j_call: TRDJ1
v_call: TRDV2
d_call: TRDD3
clone_size: few

cdr3_nt: TGTGCCTGTGACACCGGACTGGGGGATACGTCCTGGGACACCCGACAGATGTTTTTC
cdr3_aa: CACDTGLGDTSWDTRQMFF
j_call: TRDJ3
v_call: TRDV2
d_call: TRDD3
clone_size: NA

cdr3_nt: TGTGCCTGGGACACTGTACTGGGGGACTCCTCCTGGGACACCCGACAGATGTTTTTC
cdr3_aa: CAWDTVLGDSSWDTRQMFF
j_call: TRDJ3
v_call: TRDV2
d_call: TRDD3
clone_size: NA

cdr3_nt: TGTGCCTGTGATGTACTGGGGGCTCCAAAGTACACCGATAAACTCATCTTT
cdr3_aa: CACDVLGAPKYTDKLIF
j_call: TRDJ1
v_call: TRDV2
d_call: TRDD3
clone_size: few

cdr3_nt: TGTGCCTGTGACTCAGTACTGGGGATAGCAACTTTGACAGCACAACTCTTCTTT
cdr3_aa: CACDSVLGIATLTAQLFF
j_call: TRDJ2
v_call: TRDV2
d_call: TRDD3
clone_size: medium-sized

cdr3_nt: TGTGCCTGTGACACCGTAAAACCGGGGATACGCTCCTGGGACACCCGACAGATGTTTTTC
cdr3_aa: CACDTVKPGIRSWDTRQMFF
j_call: TRDJ3
v_call: TRDV2
d_call: TRDD3
clone_size: NA

cdr3_nt: TGTGCCTGTGACACACTGGGTAGAAACACCGATAAACTCATCTTT
cdr3_aa: CACDTLGRNTDKLIF
j_call: TRDJ1
v_call: TRDV2
d_call: NA
clone_size: few

cdr3_nt: TGTGCCTGTGACACTGGGGGGCACAGCTCCTGGGACACCCGACAGATGTTTTTC
cdr3_aa: CACDTGGHSSWDTRQMFF
j_call: TRDJ3
v_call: TRDV2
d_call: NA
clone_size: NA

cdr3_nt: TGTGCCTGTGACACCGTAAACACTGGGGGATACCGGAGCTCCTGGGACACCCGACAGATGTTTTTC
cdr3_aa: CACDTVNTGGYRSSWDTRQMFF
j_call: TRDJ3
v_call: TRDV2
d_call: TRDD3
clone_size: few

cdr3_nt: TGTGCCTGTGACACCCTGGGGGAAAACTCCTGGGACACCCGACAGATGTTTTTC
cdr3_aa: CACDTLGENSWDTRQMFF
j_call: TRDJ3
v_call: TRDV2
d_call: TRDD3
clone_size: few

cdr3_nt: TGTGCCTGTGACACGGCGGGGATAAGCTCCTGGGACACCCGACAGATGTTTTTC
cdr3_aa: CACDTAGISSWDTRQMFF
j_call: TRDJ3
v_call: TRDV2
d_call: TRDD3
clone_size: NA

cdr3_nt: TGTGCCTGTGACACACTTCCCGGCCGCCCGAGTGCTACTGGGGAGAAACTCATCTTT
cdr3_aa: CACDTLPGRPSATGEKLIF
j_call: TRDJ1
v_call: TRDV2
d_call: TRDD3
clone_size: few

cdr3_nt: TGTGCTCTTGGAAGGCTTTTCCGCACTGCAAGGGATAAACTCATCTTT
cdr3_aa: CALGRLFRTARDKLIF
j_call: TRDJ1
v_call: TRDV1
d_call: NA
clone_size: NA

cdr3_nt: TGTGCCCGTGACACCCTGCTCCTGGGGGACGACTCGTACACCGATAAACTCATCTTT
cdr3_aa: CARDTLLLGDDSYTDKLIF
j_call: TRDJ1
v_call: TRDV2
d_call: TRDD3
clone_size: NA

cdr3_nt: TGTGCCTGTGACACCGTACTGGGGGCATCCTGGGACACCCGACAGATGTTTTTC
cdr3_aa: CACDTVLGASWDTRQMFF
j_call: TRDJ3
v_call: TRDV2
d_call: TRDD3
clone_size: NA

cdr3_nt: TGTGCCTGTGACACGCTGGGGGATACGCGCGGCTCCTGGGACACCCGACAGATGTTTTTC
cdr3_aa: CACDTLGDTRGSWDTRQMFF
j_call: TRDJ3
v_call: TRDV2
d_call: TRDD3
clone_size: NA

cdr3_nt: TGTGCCTGTGATACTGGGGGATACCGGAGCTCCTGGGACACCCGACAGATGTTTTTC
cdr3_aa: CACDTGGYRSSWDTRQMFF
j_call: TRDJ3
v_call: TRDV2
d_call: TRDD3
clone_size: few

cdr3_nt: TGTGCCTGTGACACGATACTGGGGGGGAGCTCCTGGGACACCCGACAGATGTTTTTC
cdr3_aa: CACDTILGGSSWDTRQMFF
j_call: TRDJ3
v_call: TRDV2
d_call: TRDD3
clone_size: medium-sized

cdr3_nt: TGTGCCTGTGACACACTTCTGGGGGATGACCACACCGATAAACTCATCTTT
cdr3_aa: CACDTLLGDDHTDKLIF
j_call: TRDJ1
v_call: TRDV2
d_call: TRDD3
clone_size: NA

cdr3_nt: TGTGCCTGTGACACCCTGAGTACTGGGGGATACTTCAAATCCGATAAACTCATCTTT
cdr3_aa: CACDTLSTGGYFKSDKLIF
j_call: TRDJ1
v_call: TRDV2
d_call: TRDD3
clone_size: NA

cdr3_nt: TGTGCCTGTGACTTACTGGGGGACAACACCGATAAACTCATCTTT
cdr3_aa: CACDLLGDNTDKLIF
j_call: TRDJ1
v_call: TRDV2
d_call: TRDD3
clone_size: NA

cdr3_nt: TGTGCCTGTGACCCGGTGGGTTCCTCCTGGGACACCCGACAGATGTTTTTC
cdr3_aa: CACDPVGSSWDTRQMFF
j_call: TRDJ3
v_call: TRDV2
d_call: NA
clone_size: few

cdr3_nt: TGTGCCTGTGACACCGTTGGGGGATCGGACACCGATAAACTCATCTTT
cdr3_aa: CACDTVGGSDTDKLIF
j_call: TRDJ1
v_call: TRDV2
d_call: TRDD3
clone_size: medium-sized

cdr3_nt: TGTGCCTGTGACACGGCCACTGGGGGACAAAAGGACTGGGACACCCGACAGATGTTTTTC
cdr3_aa: CACDTATGGQKDWDTRQMFF
j_call: TRDJ3
v_call: TRDV2
d_call: TRDD3
clone_size: few

cdr3_nt: TGTGCCTGTGACACCGTATTGAGGGATACGACTACCGATAAACTCATCTTT
cdr3_aa: CACDTVLRDTTTDKLIF
j_call: TRDJ1
v_call: TRDV2
d_call: TRDD3
clone_size: few

cdr3_nt: TGTGCCTGTGTCCCAATTACTGGGGGATACGCTAGTTTCACCGATAAACTCATCTTT
cdr3_aa: CACVPITGGYASFTDKLIF
j_call: TRDJ1
v_call: TRDV2
d_call: TRDD3
clone_size: few

cdr3_nt: TGTGCCTGTGACACTCTGGTACTGGGGGATACTAACTGGGACACCCGACAGATGTTTTTC
cdr3_aa: CACDTLVLGDTNWDTRQMFF
j_call: TRDJ3
v_call: TRDV2
d_call: TRDD3
clone_size: few

cdr3_nt: TGTGCCTGTGACACCGTGGTACTGGGGGATACTGCATACACCGATAAACTCATCTTT
cdr3_aa: CACDTVVLGDTAYTDKLIF
j_call: TRDJ1
v_call: TRDV2
d_call: TRDD3
clone_size: NA

cdr3_nt: TGTGCCTGTGACGTACTGGGGGATACTAGAGGGTACACCGATAAACTCATCTTC
cdr3_aa: CACDVLGDTRGYTDKLIF
j_call: TRDJ1
v_call: TRDV2
d_call: TRDD3
clone_size: few

cdr3_nt: TGTGCCTGTGACATCCTCCCTTCGGAAGGGCACACCGATAAACTCATCTTT
cdr3_aa: CACDILPSEGHTDKLIF
j_call: TRDJ1
v_call: TRDV2
d_call: NA
clone_size: NA

cdr3_nt: TGTGCCTGTGACACCCTGGGGGCTGCGTACACCGATAAACTCATCTTT
cdr3_aa: CACDTLGAAYTDKLIF
j_call: TRDJ1
v_call: TRDV2
d_call: TRDD3
clone_size: few

cdr3_nt: TGTGCCTGTGACGCTTTAACTGGGGGACTGTACACCGATAAACTCATCTTT
cdr3_aa: CACDALTGGLYTDKLIF
j_call: TRDJ1
v_call: TRDV2
d_call: TRDD3
clone_size: NA

cdr3_nt: TGTGCCTGTGACACCTTAATTCCCCAAAACACCGATAAACTCATCTTT
cdr3_aa: CACDTLIPQNTDKLIF
j_call: TRDJ1
v_call: TRDV2
d_call: NA
clone_size: few

cdr3_nt: TGTGCCTGTGACATCTTACTGGGGGATACCGATAAACTCATCTTT
cdr3_aa: CACDILLGDTDKLIF
j_call: TRDJ1
v_call: TRDV2
d_call: TRDD3
clone_size: NA

cdr3_nt: TGTGCCTGTGACACGTTAGGGGATACTTTGACAGCACAACTCTTCTTT
cdr3_aa: CACDTLGDTLTAQLFF
j_call: TRDJ2
v_call: TRDV2
d_call: TRDD3
clone_size: medium-sized

cdr3_nt: TGTGCCTGTGACACCGGTCGGGGTCATAAACTCATCTTT
cdr3_aa: CACDTGRGHKLIF
j_call: TRDJ1
v_call: TRDV2
d_call: NA
clone_size: few

cdr3_nt: TGTGCCTGTGACACCCTACTGGGGGATACTCGGCTAACCGATAAACTCATCTTT
cdr3_aa: CACDTLLGDTRLTDKLIF
j_call: TRDJ1
v_call: TRDV2
d_call: TRDD3
clone_size: few

cdr3_nt: TGTGCCTGTGACACCGTGAGTGGGGGGACTAGCTCCTGGGACACCCGACAGATGTTTTTC
cdr3_aa: CACDTVSGGTSSWDTRQMFF
j_call: TRDJ3
v_call: TRDV2
d_call: NA
clone_size: NA

cdr3_nt: TGTGCCTGTGACACACTGCGTACTGGGGGGCCAAACACCGATAAACTCATCTTT
cdr3_aa: CACDTLRTGGPNTDKLIF
j_call: TRDJ1
v_call: TRDV2
d_call: TRDD3
clone_size: NA

cdr3_nt: TGTGCAGCAAGCGCGGTGCACTCCCCCTGGAGGAAACTCATCTTT
cdr3_aa: CAASAVHSPWRKLIF
j_call: TRDJ1
v_call: TRAV29/DV5
d_call: NA
clone_size: NA

cdr3_nt: TGTGCCTGTGACACCGTTGGGGGGTCTTGGGACACCCGACAGATGTTTTTC
cdr3_aa: CACDTVGGSWDTRQMFF
j_call: TRDJ3
v_call: TRDV2
d_call: NA
clone_size: NA

cdr3_nt: TGTGCCTGTGACACCTGGGGGGTATACACCGATAAACTCATCTTT
cdr3_aa: CACDTWGVYTDKLIF
j_call: TRDJ1
v_call: TRDV2
d_call: NA
clone_size: NA

cdr3_nt: TGTGCCTGTGACACGGTTGGACAATCCACCGATAAACTCATCTTT
cdr3_aa: CACDTVGQSTDKLIF
j_call: TRDJ1
v_call: TRDV2
d_call: NA
clone_size: NA

cdr3_nt: TGTGCCTGTGACACCGTTACTGGGACCTGGGACACCCGACAGATGTTTTTC
cdr3_aa: CACDTVTGTWDTRQMFF
j_call: TRDJ3
v_call: TRDV2
d_call: NA
clone_size: NA

cdr3_nt: TGTGCCTGTGACACCCCCCCAGAAGGGGAAGGCTCCTGGGACACCCGACAGATGTTTTTC
cdr3_aa: CACDTPPEGEGSWDTRQMFF
j_call: TRDJ3
v_call: TRDV2
d_call: NA
clone_size: few

cdr3_nt: TGTGCTCTTGGGGACCTCTTCCACAATCTACTGGGACCATCTTACACCGATAAACTCATCTTT
cdr3_aa: CALGDLFHNLLGPSYTDKLIF
j_call: TRDJ1
v_call: TRDV1
d_call: NA
clone_size: NA

cdr3_nt: TGTGCCTGTGACACCCTGCTGGGGGATACGCTCCCGTCAATCGATAAACTCATCTTT
cdr3_aa: CACDTLLGDTLPSIDKLIF
j_call: TRDJ1
v_call: TRDV2
d_call: TRDD3
clone_size: few